This T cell receptor (beta chain) originates from a study of kidney transplant recipient with SARS-CoV-2 infection. This CDR3 has 17 amino acids. Trimming took 5 bases from V and 4 from J, leaving 23 bases between them. The germline V gene encodes CDR1 MNHNY and CDR2 SVGAGI (reference sequence). MiXCR, applied by TCRdb to the reads, yields one record per CDR3 protein. Of approximately 250,000 distinct CDR3 sequences in the sample, more than 25% were seen once. Ten or more counts support this clonotype. The receptor comes from a male patient younger than 45 who had COVID-19 and was a kidney transplant recipient. Some T cells may be supplied by the graft donor. The sample in question was a blood sample, obtained at baseline and between days 110 and 120 from a kidney transplant recipient. The chain couples TRBV6-6 to TRBJ1-2; D uncertain. The DNA of the CDR3 is TGTGCCAGCAGTCGAAATATAGGTGGGAGAAAGACCTATGGCTACACCTTC. It encodes CASSRNIGGRKTYGYTF.